The 2 T cell receptor beta chains below come from one sample, sequenced in a study of blood T cell repertoires in COVID-19. Sequencing was performed with immunoSEQ multiplex PCR; in TCRdb, only in-frame clones are kept and a portion is missing. The sample holds 180,000 or so clones, roughly 84% seen once. The sequenced material came from PBMCs or T cells enriched from blood (not recorded which). Every receptor here comes from a human donor with acute COVID-19. The donor label of this sample is uncertain.

The CDR3 sequence: CASGLVPGGVNTEAFF. CDR3 in DNA: TGTGCTAGTGGTTTGGTCCCGGGGGGGGTGAACACTGAAGCTTTCTTT. The V gene is TRBV12-5, the J gene TRBJ1-1; the D gene is possibly TRBD1 (5 bases). The length of the CDR3 is 16 residues. Trimming removed 0 bases at V and 0 bases at J, with 11 bases between. Per germline, CDR1 LGHNT and CDR2 FRNRAP.

CDR3 amino acids: CASSLSMTAGGEAFF. The DNA of the CDR3 is TGTGCCAGCAGTTTATCAATGACGGCAGGGGGTGAAGCTTTCTTT. The rearrangement uses TRBV27 and TRBJ1-1; 7 positions agree with TRBD1. This CDR3 region has 15 residues. The ends lost 0 bases at V and 7 bases at J; junction bases unmatched: 8. CDR1 is MNHEY, CDR2 SMNVEV, per germline (reference sequence).